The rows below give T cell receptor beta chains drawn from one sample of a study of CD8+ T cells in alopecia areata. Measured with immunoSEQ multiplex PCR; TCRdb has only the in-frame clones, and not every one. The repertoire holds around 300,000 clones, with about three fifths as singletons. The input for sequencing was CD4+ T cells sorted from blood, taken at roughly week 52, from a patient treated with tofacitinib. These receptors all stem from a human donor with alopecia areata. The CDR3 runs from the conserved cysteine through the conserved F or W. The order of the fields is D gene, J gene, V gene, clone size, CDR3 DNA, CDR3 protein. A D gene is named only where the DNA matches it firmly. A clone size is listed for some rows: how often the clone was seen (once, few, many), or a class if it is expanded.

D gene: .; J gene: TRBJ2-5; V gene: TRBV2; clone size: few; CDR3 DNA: TGTGCCAGCAGACGGGAGTACCAAGAGACCCAGTACTTC; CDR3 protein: CASRREYQETQYF
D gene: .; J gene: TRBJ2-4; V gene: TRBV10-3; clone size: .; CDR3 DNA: TGTGCCGCCGGGCCGCCCGCTAGGAACATTCAGTACTTC; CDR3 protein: CAAGPPARNIQYF
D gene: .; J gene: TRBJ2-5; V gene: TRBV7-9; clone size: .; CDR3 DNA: TGTGTAGGGGGATCCCCTCGGGAAGAGACCCAGTACTTC; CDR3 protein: CVGGSPREETQYF
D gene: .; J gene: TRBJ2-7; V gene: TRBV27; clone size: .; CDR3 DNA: TGTGCCAGCAGTTCTACAGGGGAGCAGTACTTC; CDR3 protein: CASSSTGEQYF
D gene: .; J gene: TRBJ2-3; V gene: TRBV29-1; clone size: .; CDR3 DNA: TGCAGCATGACTAGTGTGGCGCAGTATTTT; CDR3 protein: CSMTSVAQYF
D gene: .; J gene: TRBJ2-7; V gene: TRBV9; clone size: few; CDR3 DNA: TGTGCCAGCAGCAAATTCCGGGACGGGGGCTACGAGCAGTACTTC; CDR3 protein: CASSKFRDGGYEQYF
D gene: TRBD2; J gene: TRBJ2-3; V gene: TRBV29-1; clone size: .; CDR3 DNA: TGCAGCGCTCGGGGGACTACCCATGGAGATACGCAGTATTTT; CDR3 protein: CSARGTTHGDTQYF
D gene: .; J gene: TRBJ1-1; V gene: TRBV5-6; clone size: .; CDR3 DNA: TGTGCCAGCAGCTTGTTGGGGATGAGTACTGAAGCTTTCTTT; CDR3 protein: CASSLLGMSTEAFF
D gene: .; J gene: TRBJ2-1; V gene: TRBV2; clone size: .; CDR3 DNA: TGTGCCAGCAGTGAAGCTGAGAGTTTCTACAATGAGCAGTTCTTC; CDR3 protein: CASSEAESFYNEQFF
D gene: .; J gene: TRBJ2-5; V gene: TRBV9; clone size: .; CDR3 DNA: TGTGCCAGCAGCAAAGACACAGGGCGAGAAGAGACCCAGTACTTC; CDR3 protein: CASSKDTGREETQYF
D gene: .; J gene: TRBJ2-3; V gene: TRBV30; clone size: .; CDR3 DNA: TGTGCCTGGGGACGTGCAGATACGCAGTATTTT; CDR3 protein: CAWGRADTQYF
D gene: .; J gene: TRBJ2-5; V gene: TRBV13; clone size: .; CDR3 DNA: TGTGCCAGCACCTCCGGACAAGCGGTCCAAGAGACCCAGTACTTC; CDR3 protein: CASTSGQAVQETQYF
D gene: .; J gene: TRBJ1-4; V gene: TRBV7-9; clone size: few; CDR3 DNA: TGTGCCAGCAGCCTCGCCTCGGGGGAAAAACTGTTTTTT; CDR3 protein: CASSLASGEKLFF
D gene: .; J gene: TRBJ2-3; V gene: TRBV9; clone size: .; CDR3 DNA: TGTGCCAGCAGCGTAGACCAAGGGGATACGCAGTATTTT; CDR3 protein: CASSVDQGDTQYF
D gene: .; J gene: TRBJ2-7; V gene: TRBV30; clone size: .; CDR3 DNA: TGTGCCGGCCTCGACGCTCACTACGAGCAGTACTTC; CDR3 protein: CAGLDAHYEQYF
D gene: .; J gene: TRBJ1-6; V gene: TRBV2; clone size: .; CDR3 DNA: TGTGCCAGCAGTCTAGACGTAGCCCTCCACTTT; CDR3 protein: CASSLDVALHF
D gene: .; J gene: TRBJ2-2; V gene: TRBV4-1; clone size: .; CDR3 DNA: TGCGCCAGCAGCCAAGATCACTCAGGTGTGACCGGGGAGCTGTTTTTT; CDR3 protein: CASSQDHSGVTGELFF
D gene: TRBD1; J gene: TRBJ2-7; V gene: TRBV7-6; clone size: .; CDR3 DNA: TGTGCCAGCAGCAGGGGACAGGGTTACGACGAGCAGTACTTC; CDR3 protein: CASSRGQGYDEQYF
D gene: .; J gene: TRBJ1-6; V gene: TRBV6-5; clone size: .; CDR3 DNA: TGTGCCAGCAGTTACACCCCCGAATCACCCCTCCACTTT; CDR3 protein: CASSYTPESPLHF
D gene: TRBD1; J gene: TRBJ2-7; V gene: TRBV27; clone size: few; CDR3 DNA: TGTGCCAGCAGCGGGGGACAGGGACTGTCCTACGAGCAGTACTTC; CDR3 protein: CASSGGQGLSYEQYF
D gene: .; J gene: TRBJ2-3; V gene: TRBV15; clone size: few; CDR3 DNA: TGTGCCACCAGCAGAGAGATCGGGACCTGGGATACGCAGTATTTT; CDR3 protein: CATSREIGTWDTQYF
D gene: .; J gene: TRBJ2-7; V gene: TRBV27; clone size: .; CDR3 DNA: TGTGCCAGCAGTTGGGAGGAGGGGTACGAGCAGTACTTC; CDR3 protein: CASSWEEGYEQYF
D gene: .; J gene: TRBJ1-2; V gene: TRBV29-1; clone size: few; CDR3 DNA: TGCAGCGTTCAAAGGGGGGACACCCTCTATGGCTACACCTTC; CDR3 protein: CSVQRGDTLYGYTF
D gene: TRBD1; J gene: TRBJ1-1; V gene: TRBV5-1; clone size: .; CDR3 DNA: TGCGCCAGCAGCTTGCCCAGGGGGGACACTGAAGCTTTCTTT; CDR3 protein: CASSLPRGDTEAFF
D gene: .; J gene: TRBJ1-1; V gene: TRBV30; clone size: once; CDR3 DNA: TGTGCCTGTCTCCCCAGGTTCACTGAAGCTTTCTTT; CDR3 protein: CACLPRFTEAFF
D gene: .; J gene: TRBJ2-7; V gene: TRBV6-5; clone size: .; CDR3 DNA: TGTGCCAGCAGTTACTGGGGGAACGGAGCCGAGCAGTACTTC; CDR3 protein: CASSYWGNGAEQYF
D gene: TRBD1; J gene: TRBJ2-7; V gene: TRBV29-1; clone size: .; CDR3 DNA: TGCAGCGCAAGACAGGGGGGGGAGCAGTACTTC; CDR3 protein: CSARQGGEQYF